This passage covers 10 T cell receptor beta chains from one sample sequenced in a study of shared clonotypes between healthy human individuals. The data were produced by immunoSEQ multiplex PCR, yet TCRdb's version contains in-frame clones alone and is incomplete. Here the sample spans over a million clones, roughly 96% being singletons. Material for sequencing was naive CD4+ T cells sorted from blood. Sample subset: CD45RA+ positively selected. The source is a man aged 25 to 40 in good health.

Note on this clone: The identical CDR3 is also encoded by other nucleotide sequences in the sample. V and J are TRBV18 and TRBJ1-1, with D perhaps TRBD1 (5 bases). Germline V lookup: CDR1 KGHSH, CDR2 LQKENI. V lost 4 bases, J lost 3 bases, and 9 bases lay in between. The CDR3 has 13 residues. For the CDR3, the DNA is TGTGCCAGCTCACAGGGAGGGGACACTGAAGCTTTCTTT. It is translated as CASSQGGDTEAFF.

Comment on this clone: Distinct nucleotide sequences in the sample also encode this CDR3. The chain joins TRBV5-1 to TRBJ1-4; possibly TRBD1 for D (5 bases). Looked up from germline, CDR1 is SGHRS and CDR2 is YFSETQ. The CDR3 has 14 residues. Trimming removed 3 bases at V and 2 bases at J, with 8 bases between. In DNA form, the CDR3 reads TGCGCCAGCAGCTCGACAGCGACTAATGAAAAACTGTTTTTT. It specifies CASSSTATNEKLFF.

The chain links TRBV19 to TRBJ1-5, with D unclear. Trimming removed 7 bases from V and 6 bases from J, with 13 bases in between. Germline assignment: CDR1 LNHDA and CDR2 SQIVND (reference sequence). This CDR3 is built from 13 residues. The CDR3 DNA reads TGTGCCAGTAATAGAGGAGAACGTCAGCCCCAGCATTTT. Translating it yields CASNRGERQPQHF. Combining the CDR3 with reference TRBV19 and TRBJ1-5 gives the whole variable domain DGGITQSPKYLFRKEGQNVTLSCEQNLNHDAMYWYRQDPGQGLRLIYYSQIVNDFQKGDIAEGYSVSREKKESFPLTVTSAQKNPTAFYLCASNRGERQPQHFGDGTRLSIL.

The V gene is TRBV30, the J gene TRBJ2-7, with unresolved D. The CDR3 has 11 amino acids. CDR1 and CDR2 from the germline V gene are GTSNPN and SVGIG (reference sequence). The ends were cut back, 5 bases at V and 1 base at J, with 6 bases in the middle. This chain's CDR3 is CAWQSSYEQYF. CDR3 in DNA: TGTGCCTGGCAAAGTTCCTACGAGCAGTACTTC.

V gene TRBV10-1 combines with J gene TRBJ2-4, with D possibly TRBD2 on 6 matching bases. Germline V lookup: CDR1 WNHNN, CDR2 SYGVQD (reference sequence). The germline V and J ends were trimmed by 0 bases and 3 bases, with 15 bases remaining between them. This CDR3 has 17 amino acids. CDR3 amino acids: CASSESMEGIGKNIQYF. The CDR3 DNA sequence: TGCGCCAGCAGTGAGTCGATGGAGGGTATAGGCAAAAACATTCAGTACTTC.

The chain joins TRBV18 to TRBJ2-4; tentative D call: TRBD2 (6 bases). V was clipped by 4 bases and J by 0 bases, with 13 bases between them. This CDR3 is 16 amino acids long. Germline CDR1 reads KGHSH; CDR2 reads LQKENI. CDR3 residues: CASSLRGTLAKNIQYF. The CDR3 bases are TGTGCCAGCTCACTGCGGGGAACGCTAGCCAAAAACATTCAGTACTTC.

The chain links TRBV11-2 to TRBJ2-1; the D gene is possibly TRBD1 (5 bases). This CDR3 contains 13 residues. Germline CDR1 SGHAT, CDR2 FQNNGV. V shed 1 base and J shed 10 bases, with 11 bases lying between them. The CDR3 nucleotides read TGTGCCAGCAGCTTAGGCAGGGCACTCGAGCAGTTCTTC. This gives the protein CASSLGRALEQFF.

The chain recombines TRBV13 with TRBJ2-5; 11 nucleotides align to TRBD2. The V segment lost 5 bases and the J segment 4 bases; nucleotides outside the gene matches: 12. Germline lookup yields CDR1 PRHDT and CDR2 FYEKMQ (reference sequence). This CDR3 has 17 amino acids. CDR3 nucleotide sequence: TGTGCCAGCAGCCACCGTGAGAGACTAGCGGGACTAGAGACCCAGTACTTC. This sequence encodes CASSHRERLAGLETQYF.

V usage is TRBV6-1 and J usage is TRBJ2-7; D not certain. Germline V CDR1 and CDR2: MNHNS, SASEGT. Between the trimmed V and J ends, which lost 0 bases and 9 bases, there was a span of 21 bases. The CDR3 is 16 amino acids. In DNA, the CDR3 is TGTGCCAGCAGTGAAGCTACCACATCCCTCCTACGAGGGCAGTACTTC. Translation: CASSEATTSLLRGQYF.

The chain combines TRBV12-5 with TRBJ2-1; 8 bases line up with TRBD2. CDR1 is LGHNT, CDR2 FRNRAP, per germline. CDR3 length: 16 amino acids. Losses at the gene ends were 4 bases for V and 5 bases for J; bases not matched to a gene: 10. CDR3 in DNA: TGTGCTAGTGGTTCTCCAGCGGGAGTAATGGACAATGAGCAGTTCTTC. Residues: CASGSPAGVMDNEQFF. Based on the CDR3 plus reference TRBV12-5 and TRBJ2-1, the full variable domain is DARVTQTPRHKVTEMGQEVTMRCQPILGHNTVFWYRQTMMQGLELLAYFRNRAPLDDSGMPKDRFSAEMPDATLATLKIQPSEPRDSAVYFCASGSPAGVMDNEQFFGPGTRLTVL.